This T cell receptor (beta chain) emerged from a study of siplizumab effects on memory and regulatory T cells. Regarding the study as a whole: Apparently more diverse than memory cells, naive T cells also seemed major alloresponse contributors. Siplizumab caused a significant drop in alloreactive sequences traceable to unstimulated CD4+ memory cells.

The length of the CDR3 is 13 residues. CDR1 MGHRA and CDR2 YSYEKL come from the germline V gene. V gave up 3 bases and J gave up 1 base, with 5 bases separating them. Using immunoSEQ multiplex PCR, the repertoire was profiled, and TCRdb retains in-frame clones only, with some absent. The data hold about 87,000 clones, with around 89% observed a single time. As for this clone: What it binds is unknown.

The sample comprised CD4+ T cells sorted from blood. V usage is TRBV4-1 and J usage is TRBJ2-3; no reliable D call. The clonotype was recovered from a human donor in good health. DNA of the CDR3: TGCGCCAGCAGCCAGCAGGGCACAGATACGCAGTATTTT. Amino acid sequence: CASSQQGTDTQYF.